Listed here are 25 T cell receptor beta chains from one sample, sequenced in a study of T-cell memory formation after mild COVID-19. Each CDR3 protein is one row after TCRdb ran MiXCR on the 5' RACE reads. The sample includes 380,000 or so distinct CDR3 sequences, about an eighth seen only once; the top ten take roughly 20%. Material for sequencing was PBMCs or a T cell subset sorted from them (not recorded which). Source of these receptors: a man between 18 and 29 years old who had mild COVID-19 (a few samples of this study predate the infection). Cell type and time point are not known.

This rearrangement joins TRBV29-1 to TRBJ1-2; 11 nucleotides line up with TRBD1. CDR3 length: 13 amino acids. Germline V CDR1 and CDR2: SQVTM, ANQGSEA. V was pared by 6 bases and J by 0 bases, with 0 bases of the junction left unmatched. CDR3 amino acids: CSVGQGANYGYTF. CDR3 bases: TGCAGCGTGGGACAGGGGGCTAACTATGGCTACACCTTC.

The chain combines TRBV12-3 or TRBV12-4 with TRBJ1-2; 7 bases fit TRBD1. The CDR3 has 12 amino acids. The V gene end was trimmed by 6 bases and the J gene end by 7 bases; junction bases not matched to a gene: 5. The CDR3 reads CASRIYRGGYTF. As DNA, the CDR3 is TGTGCCAGCAGAATTTACAGGGGTGGCTACACCTTC.

The chain is built from TRBV12-5 and TRBJ2-1, with TRBD2 matching 10 bases. The CDR3 has 16 amino acids. The ends lost 5 bases at V and 9 bases at J; junction bases unmatched: 13. Germline CDR1 and CDR2: LGHNT and FRNRAP. The CDR3 region has the DNA TGTGCTAGTGGTCCCGCCGGGACTAGCGTCTTCACTGAGCAGTTCTTC. Its translation is CASGPAGTSVFTEQFF.

The chain employs TRBV5-1 and TRBJ1-2, with D perhaps TRBD1 (6 bases). The V and J ends lost 0 bases and 5 bases respectively, with 14 bases between them. Germline CDR1 SGHRS, CDR2 YFSETQ. The CDR3 is 15 residues long. CDR3 sequence: CASSLALDSLYGYTF. Written as DNA, the CDR3 is TGCGCCAGCAGCTTGGCCCTGGACAGCCTTTATGGCTACACCTTC.

This clonotype has only a few counts. The CDR3 sequence: CASSLIQGAIDEQFF. In DNA, the CDR3 is TGTGCCAGCAGCTTAATACAGGGGGCGATCGATGAGCAGTTCTTC. This chain joins TRBV7-3 and TRBJ2-1; 9 bases map to TRBD1. Germline trimming cut 1 base from V and 8 bases from J; bases unmatched to any gene: 6. Per the germline V gene, CDR1 is SGHTA and CDR2 is FQGTGA. The CDR3 contains 15 residues.

Concerning this clonotype itself: An end of the junction differs from the germline gene, which may be a read error. The V gene is TRBV7-2, the J gene TRBJ2-3, with no clear D. The CDR3 contains 13 residues. Germline V CDR1 and CDR2: SGHTA, FQGNSA. CDR3 coding DNA: TGTGCCAGCAGCTTAGCCATCAAAGATACGCAGTGTTTT. Protein product: CASSLAIKDTQCF.

The chain joins TRBV29-1 to TRBJ2-1, with TRBD1 matching over 7 bases. The junction had 13 bases not matched to a gene; V was cut back by 5 bases and J by 9 bases. CDR1 and CDR2 (germline): SQVTM, ANQGSEA. The CDR3 consists of 14 residues. The CDR3 DNA sequence: TGCAGCGTTCCAGACAGGGTAAATCTCGGTGAGCAGTTCTTC. This gives the protein CSVPDRVNLGEQFF.

This clonotype was counted between two and nine times. The rearrangement links TRBV13 to TRBJ1-1; 9 nucleotides line up with TRBD1. Per the germline V gene, CDR1 is PRHDT and CDR2 is FYEKMQ (reference sequence). Trimming at V came to 5 bases and at J to 3 bases, leaving 4 bases not matched to a gene. CDR3 size: 14 residues. In nucleotides, the CDR3 is TGTGCCAGCAGCCCACAGGGGGCCTACACTGAAGCTTTCTTT. Its translation is CASSPQGAYTEAFF.

The chain employs TRBV20-1 and TRBJ2-2, with 7 bases matching TRBD1. The CDR3 loop spans 14 amino acids. Germline loops: CDR1 DFQATT, CDR2 SNEGSKA (reference sequence). J lost 1 base, V lost 4 bases, and 3 bases had no gene match. The CDR3 region is CSATGTENTGELFF. For the CDR3, the DNA is TGCAGTGCTACAGGGACAGAGAACACCGGGGAGCTGTTTTTT.

This clonotype has a count of ten or more. The chain couples TRBV7-3 to TRBJ2-5; possible D gene TRBD2, 5 bases. The V and J ends lost 5 bases and 5 bases respectively, with 15 bases between them. The V gene's germline CDR1 is SGHTA and CDR2 FQGTGA. The CDR3 spans 14 residues. CDR3 loop: CASSPGSPGETQYF. CDR3 in DNA: TGTGCCAGCAGCCCGGGAAGTCCTGGGGAGACCCAGTACTTC.

This clonotype was counted a few times. The rearrangement joins TRBV12-3 or TRBV12-4 to TRBJ2-3; D is unclear. The CDR3 length is 12 residues. The germline V and J ends were trimmed by 3 bases and 7 bases, with 8 bases remaining between them. The CDR3 DNA sequence: TGTGCCAGCAGTTTGGGCGCTTATACGCAGTATTTT. Its protein is CASSLGAYTQYF.

In its sample, this clonotype was seen many times. V usage is TRBV7-9 and J usage is TRBJ1-4; the D is unclear. CDR1 is SEHNR, CDR2 FQNEAQ, per germline (reference sequence). Trimming removed 1 base at V and 0 bases at J, with 9 bases between. CDR3 length equals 16 residues. DNA of the CDR3: TGTGCCAGCAGCTTAGGAAGGAGGGCAACTAATGAAAAACTGTTTTTT. Translating it yields CASSLGRRATNEKLFF.

This clonotype appeared a few times. The V gene is TRBV3-1, the J gene TRBJ2-7, with 13 bases aligning to TRBD2. Per the germline V gene, CDR1 is LGHDT and CDR2 is YNNKEL (reference sequence). The CDR3 covers 18 residues. The ends lost 1 base at V and 4 bases at J; junction bases unmatched: 10. The DNA of the CDR3 is TGTGCCAGCAGCCAAGGGACTAGCGGGGGCGCACTCCTATACGAGCAGTACTTC. It specifies CASSQGTSGGALLYEQYF.

This clonotype was picked up a small number of times. This chain joins TRBV18 and TRBJ2-3; TRBD1 is a possible D gene (5 bases). Germline CDR1 is KGHSH and CDR2 is LQKENI. The CDR3 consists of 14 residues. Trimming shortened V by 3 bases and J by 2 bases, and 9 bases separated the two germline ends. This CDR3 is CASSPTTVTDTQYF. The CDR3 bases are TGTGCCAGCTCACCGACGACAGTCACAGATACGCAGTATTTT.

The chain couples TRBV4-3 to TRBJ2-1, with D hard to call. Germline CDR1 reads LGHNA; CDR2 reads YSLEER. The V end was cut by 0 bases, the J end by 0 bases, with 3 bases between. The CDR3 extends over 14 amino acids. The CDR3 region is CASSQDPSYNEQFF. CDR3 sequence (DNA): TGCGCCAGCAGCCAAGACCCCTCCTACAATGAGCAGTTCTTC.

This chain connects TRBV7-9 to TRBJ2-7; D may match TRBD1 or TRBD2 (6 bases each). Trimming took off 5 bases at V and 5 bases at J, with 16 bases between the two ends. Germline values: CDR1 SEHNR, CDR2 FQNEAQ (reference sequence). The CDR3 is made up of 14 amino acids. This CDR3 is CASSTQVGGNEQYV. The CDR3 DNA reads TGTGCCAGCAGCACACAGGTCGGGGGCAACGAGCAGTACGTC.

This clonotype was found a few times. The CDR3: CASSWQLGYEQYV. In nucleotides, the CDR3 is TGTGCCAGCAGTTGGCAACTGGGCTACGAGCAGTACGTC. The chain links TRBV6-2 or TRBV6-3 to TRBJ2-7, with unresolved D. The V end lost 4 bases, the J end lost 3 bases, and 10 bases lay between the germline ends. The CDR3 is 13 residues long. CDR1 and CDR2 (germline): MNHEY, SVGEGT.

The chain employs TRBV15 and TRBJ1-5, with D unclear. This CDR3 contains 15 residues. The V and J ends lost 4 bases and 5 bases respectively, with 15 bases between them. Germline lookup yields CDR1 LNHNV and CDR2 YYDKDF (reference sequence). CDR3 coding DNA: TGTGCCACCAGCACGGCACTCCTCGGGGATCAGCCCCAGCATTTT. It specifies CATSTALLGDQPQHF. Supplemented by reference TRBV15 and TRBJ1-5, the full variable domain reads DAMVIQNPRYQVTQFGKPVTLSCSQTLNHNVMYWYQQKSSQAPKLLFHYYDKDFNNEADTPDNFQSRRPNTSFCFLDIRSPGLGDTAMYLCATSTALLGDQPQHFGDGTRLSIL.

This clonotype was observed a handful of times. This CDR3 reads CRPERWGSSYNEQFF. The CDR3 DNA follows: TGCAGGCCCGAAAGGTGGGGAAGCTCCTACAATGAGCAGTTCTTC. The chain uses TRBV20-1 and TRBJ2-1; D is unclear. This CDR3 comprises 15 residues. Germline values: CDR1 DFQATT, CDR2 SNEGSKA (reference sequence).

This clonotype was observed a handful of times. The chain is built from TRBV6-5 and TRBJ1-6, with D perhaps matching TRBD1 (5 bases). CDR3 length: 12 amino acids. CDR1 and CDR2 (germline): MNHEY, SVGAGI. CDR3 in DNA: TGTGCTTCGCAGGGACCCTATTCACCCCTCCACTTT. Amino acids: CASQGPYSPLHF.

This clonotype was found many times. V and J are TRBV5-6 and TRBJ2-1; 8 bases are a match to TRBD1. The J segment lost 7 bases and the V segment lost 2 bases, leaving 2 bases of the junction unmatched. Germline CDR1 reads SGHDT; CDR2 reads YYEEEE. The CDR3 length is 13 residues. CDR3 sequence: CASSFQGANEQFF. In DNA, the CDR3 is TGTGCCAGCAGCTTTCAGGGGGCGAATGAGCAGTTCTTC.

This clonotype occurred many times. The rearrangement joins TRBV7-8 to TRBJ1-1, with D perhaps matching TRBD1 (5 bases). Germline lookup yields CDR1 SGHVS and CDR2 FQNEAQ. Trimming shortened V by 2 bases and J by 5 bases, and 24 bases separated the two germline ends. This CDR3 region has 18 residues. The CDR3 DNA is TGTGCCAGCAGCTTAATGGCAAACCAGGGAAGGTCTGGAACTGAAGCTTTCTTT. This gives the protein CASSLMANQGRSGTEAFF.

This CDR3 is CSARQLLGPRKTQYF. CDR3 in DNA: TGCAGTGCTAGACAACTCTTAGGGCCCCGAAAGACCCAGTACTTC. This chain uses TRBV20-1 with TRBJ2-5; D remains ambiguous. The CDR3 consists of 15 residues. The V gene lost 2 bases and the J gene lost 6 bases, with 19 bases spanning the gap. Germline V gives CDR1 DFQATT, CDR2 SNEGSKA (reference sequence).

This clonotype has more than one count but fewer than ten. V gene TRBV20-1 combines with J gene TRBJ2-2; D is unresolved. Looked up from germline, CDR1 is DFQATT and CDR2 is SNEGSKA (reference sequence). The CDR3 is made up of 16 amino acids. The ends were cut back, 0 bases at V and 3 bases at J, with 14 bases in the middle. The CDR3 DNA follows: TGCAGTGCTAGAGATTCACGGACCGAATACACCGGGGAGCTGTTTTTT. Amino acids: CSARDSRTEYTGELFF.

This sequence joins TRBV5-1 and TRBJ1-1; 11 nucleotides align to TRBD1. V gave up 2 bases and J gave up 5 bases; unmatched junction bases: 5. This CDR3 is built from 15 residues. Germline lookup yields CDR1 SGHRS and CDR2 YFSETQ. CDR3 amino acids: CASSFGTGGRTEAFF. The CDR3 bases are TGCGCCAGCAGCTTCGGGACAGGGGGGAGGACTGAAGCTTTCTTT.